This T cell receptor beta chain was sequenced in a study of Ad26.COV2.S vaccination and SARS-CoV-2 variants (dated by TCRdb to about 2021). Regarding the research as a whole: Vaccine-arm donors came from COV1001, a multicentre, randomized, double-blind, placebo-controlled phase I-IIa trial of Ad26.COV2.S in healthy adults. Dosing of Ad26.COV2.S was intramuscular, at either 5x10^10 or 1x10^11 viral particles, delivered as one shot or as two shots spaced 56 days apart. Sequencing of the TCRbeta repertoire served to evaluate the specificity and breadth of SARS-CoV-2-reactive T cell receptors following Ad26.COV2.S vaccination. A total of around 32 samples were included in the TCR-sequenced set, comprising roughly 19 Ad26.COV2.S vaccine recipients, 5 placebo recipients and 8 SARS-CoV-2 convalescent individuals. Trial participants were randomized into five groups of five, in which low-dose or high-dose Ad26.COV2.S was given once or twice, or placebo was given on both occasions. Throughout the experiments and outcome assessment, investigators stayed blinded to trial group allocation.

The treatment or condition label, read with the paper, signifies: around 19 received Ad26.COV2.S at low or high dose, single or two shots; 5 received placebo; per-sample allocation not given. For vaccine and placebo recipients, the sequenced repertoires came from samples collected on day 63 after the first injection. In Cohort 1b, 25 adults aged 18-55 years were enrolled at a single site in Boston, USA, between 29 July and 7 August 2020. As a vaccine, Ad26.COV2.S was a replication-incompetent adenovirus type 26 vector that expressed a prefusion-stabilized SARS-CoV-2 spike protein derived from the original Wuhan strain. Findings and caveats that apply to the study as a whole: The study was not powered for comparison of responses between vaccine doses or regimens. Spike-specific TCR breadth was higher in Ad26.COV2.S recipients than in placebo recipients (P = 0.0014). After vaccination, substantial breadth of spike-specific CD8+ and CD4+ T cell responses was reported. According to the authors, total T cell responses may have been underestimated by the TCR breadth and depth analyses. Comparable non-spike TCR breadth was observed between vaccine and placebo recipients, consistent with only spike being contained in the vaccine.

As for this clone: The target of this receptor is not known. There are no base qualities to consult, and no much larger clone falls within one base.

The immunoSEQ Assay was used to sequence TCRbeta CDR3 regions. After extraction, genomic DNA underwent amplification by bias-controlled multiplex PCR, followed by high-throughput sequencing. In the source study's methods: To quantify the absolute abundance of every unique TCRbeta CDR3 region, sequences were collapsed and filtered. T cell fraction was estimated by normalizing TCRbeta template counts to usable DNA, which was measured by amplifying reference genes present in all nucleated cells. Repertoire TCRs were annotated as SARS-CoV-2-specific when V gene, CDR3 amino acid sequence and J gene were exactly matched to a known reactive TCR set. The reference SARS-CoV-2 TCR set was obtained from MIRA and was filtered for enrichment in COVID-19-positive ImmuneCODE repertoires, whereby public or cross-reactive TCRs were removed. Based on the MIRA antigens, annotated TCRs were further analysed at the level of specific ORF or position within ORF. Depth was the summed frequency of annotated unique rearrangements, while breadth was defined as annotated unique rearrangements over total unique productive rearrangements. Two-sided Wilcoxon rank-sum tests were applied when comparing TCR breadth between groups. TCRdb stores this immuneACCESS table with in-frame sequences only. Part of the clones is absent; in the studies checked, under half of the shortfall reflects unresolved V genes, and no reason is known for the rest. V and J calls and clone size are as listed in that table; D and trimming were resolved from the DNA. In all, the sample holds approximately 350,000 clones, and about nine tenths of those were seen once. The ten largest account for around 3.6% of the sample.

The starting material was peripheral blood, obtained in a trial of Ad26.COV2.S vaccine versus placebo. This TCR derives from a person between 18 and 65 years old who received the Ad26.COV2.S COVID-19 vaccine or a placebo.

The DNA sequence reads TGCGCCAGCAGCCAAGCCAGCCAGCCCCTGGGGGAGCAGTACTTC. Translation gives CASSQASQPLGEQYF. The chain employs TRBV4-3 and TRBJ2-7, with no confident D gene call. From the germline V gene, CDR1 is LGHNA and CDR2 is YSLEER. Including the terminal cysteine and phenylalanine, the CDR3 comprises 15 residues. Of the read, only the CDR3 DNA is kept; its 45 bases are in frame from base 1. Between the V and J ends, shortened by 1 base and 7 bases respectively, the junction contains 17 bases.